The present TCR beta chain was sequenced within a study of blood T cell repertoires in COVID-19. Whole-study context: T cells, B-cell-depleted T cells, or PBMCs provided the cDNA or gDNA that served as material.

The data were produced by immunoSEQ multiplex PCR, yet TCRdb's version contains in-frame clones alone and is incomplete. Here the sample spans about 24,000 clones, around 72% being singletons. Deletions cut 7 bases from V and 7 bases from J, with 13 bases between. Germline CDR1 LNHDA, CDR2 SQIVND (reference sequence). This CDR3 spans 12 amino acids. The sample was peripheral blood. The origin of this receptor is a woman older than 75 with acute or convalescent COVID-19. This chain uses TRBV19 with TRBJ1-2; D is unresolved. CDR3 residues: CASKKPARGYTF. In DNA, the CDR3 is TGTGCCAGTAAAAAACCAGCGCGTGGCTACACCTTC. Looking up the rest from reference TRBV19 and TRBJ1-2 gives the full variable domain: DGGITQSPKYLFRKEGQNVTLSCEQNLNHDAMYWYRQDPGQGLRLIYYSQIVNDFQKGDIAEGYSVSREKKESFPLTVTSAQKNPTAFYLCASKKPARGYTFGSGTRLTVV.